The rows below give T cell receptor beta chains drawn from one sample of a study of cytomegalovirus exposure and HLA in healthy donors. This table comes from immunoSEQ multiplex PCR, and its TCRdb copy is limited to in-frame clones, with some not included. The sample gives 100,000 or so clones, nearly 15% of which show up once; more than 0.8% is in the top ten. The sample consisted of PBMCs. Receptors originate from a female donor in good health and CMV-seronegative. CDR3s include the opening cysteine and the closing phenylalanine or tryptophan. The D gene is left open where the match is weak. A row's size may be missing; if present it is once, few, many or a size class.

j_call: TRBJ2-3; clone_size: -; v_call: TRBV19; d_call: -; cdr3_length: 14; cdr3_nt: TGTGCCAGTAGCCCCCAGATCAGCACAGATACGCAGTATTTT; cdr3_aa: CASSPQISTDTQYF
j_call: TRBJ1-1; clone_size: -; v_call: TRBV7-8; d_call: TRBD1; cdr3_length: 15; cdr3_nt: TGTGCCAGCAGCTCAACGACAGGGAGTGGAACTGAAGCTTTCTTT; cdr3_aa: CASSSTTGSGTEAFF
j_call: TRBJ1-2; clone_size: -; v_call: TRBV7-9; d_call: TRBD1; cdr3_length: 14; cdr3_nt: TGTGCCAGCAGCTTGGCCGCAGGGGGCGGTGGCTACACCTTC; cdr3_aa: CASSLAAGGGGYTF
j_call: TRBJ2-7; clone_size: few; v_call: TRBV10-3; d_call: TRBD1; cdr3_length: 15; cdr3_nt: TGTGCCATCAGCAACCGGGACAGGGGGCCCGGGGGGCAGTACTTC; cdr3_aa: CAISNRDRGPGGQYF
j_call: TRBJ2-3; clone_size: -; v_call: TRBV5-4; d_call: TRBD2; cdr3_length: 14; cdr3_nt: TGTGCCAGCAGCACACTAGCGGACTCAGATACGCAGTATTTT; cdr3_aa: CASSTLADSDTQYF
j_call: TRBJ2-3; clone_size: few; v_call: TRBV11-2; d_call: -; cdr3_length: 15; cdr3_nt: TGTGCCAGCAGTAGCGCCCCTGGGCCCACAGATACGCAGTATTTT; cdr3_aa: CASSSAPGPTDTQYF
j_call: TRBJ1-1; clone_size: once; v_call: TRBV9; d_call: -; cdr3_length: 14; cdr3_nt: TGTGCCAGCAGCGTAGCCGATGAGTACACTGAAGCTTTCTTT; cdr3_aa: CASSVADEYTEAFF
j_call: TRBJ2-2; clone_size: -; v_call: TRBV19; d_call: TRBD2; cdr3_length: 16; cdr3_nt: TGTGCCAGTAGTGGAGCGGGAGAGTTCCCCACCGGGGAGCTGTTTTTT; cdr3_aa: CASSGAGEFPTGELFF
j_call: TRBJ1-2; clone_size: -; v_call: TRBV9; d_call: -; cdr3_length: 15; cdr3_nt: TGTGCCAGCAGCCCCCATCCGACAGAGAACTATGGCTACACCTTC; cdr3_aa: CASSPHPTENYGYTF
j_call: TRBJ2-1; clone_size: few; v_call: TRBV5-6; d_call: -; cdr3_length: 15; cdr3_nt: TGTGCCAGCAGCTTGGCGGAGCCCGATTTAGATGAGCAGTTCTTC; cdr3_aa: CASSLAEPDLDEQFF
j_call: TRBJ1-1; clone_size: -; v_call: TRBV12-5; d_call: -; cdr3_length: 15; cdr3_nt: TGTGCTAGTGGTTTGGGATCAGGGGCGAGTACTGAAGCTTTCTTT; cdr3_aa: CASGLGSGASTEAFF
j_call: TRBJ1-5; clone_size: -; v_call: TRBV5-5; d_call: TRBD1; cdr3_length: 19; cdr3_nt: TGTGCCAGCAGCTCCACCGGGACAGGGCACTCACAGGGCAATCAGCCCCAGCATTTT; cdr3_aa: CASSSTGTGHSQGNQPQHF
j_call: TRBJ2-6; clone_size: -; v_call: TRBV6-4; d_call: -; cdr3_length: 19; cdr3_nt: TGTGCCAGCACCGAAGGGGCCCCACCTCTCCCTCTCGGGGCCAACGTCCTGACTTTC; cdr3_aa: CASTEGAPPLPLGANVLTF
j_call: TRBJ1-5; clone_size: -; v_call: TRBV18; d_call: -; cdr3_length: 13; cdr3_nt: TGTGCCAGCTCACCTGACAGGAATCAGCCCCAGCATTTT; cdr3_aa: CASSPDRNQPQHF
j_call: TRBJ2-3; clone_size: few; v_call: TRBV6-4; d_call: -; cdr3_length: 15; cdr3_nt: TGTGCCAGCAGTGAGGCAGGGGCCGACCTTGTTACGCAGTATTTT; cdr3_aa: CASSEAGADLVTQYF
j_call: TRBJ1-2; clone_size: -; v_call: TRBV29-1; d_call: -; cdr3_length: 12; cdr3_nt: TGCAGCGTTGAGAAGACATCCTATGGCTACACCTTC; cdr3_aa: CSVEKTSYGYTF
j_call: TRBJ2-3; clone_size: -; v_call: TRBV2; d_call: -; cdr3_length: 15; cdr3_nt: TGTGCCAGCAGGCACAGGATGGAGAGAACAGATACGCAGTATTTT; cdr3_aa: CASRHRMERTDTQYF
j_call: TRBJ1-4; clone_size: -; v_call: TRBV6-1; d_call: -; cdr3_length: 14; cdr3_nt: TGTGCCAGCAGAGTTACAGGGAATCGAGAAAAACTGTTTTTT; cdr3_aa: CASRVTGNREKLFF
j_call: TRBJ1-3; clone_size: -; v_call: TRBV9; d_call: -; cdr3_length: 15; cdr3_nt: TGTGCCAGCAGCGTAGCACGGGACTCTGGAAACACCATATATTTT; cdr3_aa: CASSVARDSGNTIYF
j_call: TRBJ1-5; clone_size: few; v_call: TRBV27; d_call: TRBD1; cdr3_length: 15; cdr3_nt: TGTGCCAGCAGTCTAAGACAGGGTAGCAATCAGCCCCAGCATTTT; cdr3_aa: CASSLRQGSNQPQHF
j_call: TRBJ1-1; clone_size: few; v_call: TRBV27; d_call: TRBD1; cdr3_length: 12; cdr3_nt: TGTGCCAGCAGTTTCCTGGGACAGGGGGCTTTCTTT; cdr3_aa: CASSFLGQGAFF
j_call: TRBJ1-1; clone_size: -; v_call: TRBV10-3; d_call: -; cdr3_length: 16; cdr3_nt: TGTGCCATCAGTGAAGTATCGACAGGACTGAACACTGAAGCTTTCTTT; cdr3_aa: CAISEVSTGLNTEAFF
j_call: TRBJ1-1; clone_size: -; v_call: TRBV5-8; d_call: -; cdr3_length: 16; cdr3_nt: TGTGCCAGCAGCTTCCTGATGGGGCAGACCAACACTGAAGCTTTCTTT; cdr3_aa: CASSFLMGQTNTEAFF
j_call: TRBJ2-5; clone_size: -; v_call: TRBV5-1; d_call: TRBD2; cdr3_length: 17; cdr3_nt: TGCGCCAGCAGCGGATGGACTAGCGGGAGAGGTGGAGAGACCCAGTACTTC; cdr3_aa: CASSGWTSGRGGETQYF
j_call: TRBJ2-5; clone_size: -; v_call: TRBV7-2; d_call: -; cdr3_length: 13; cdr3_nt: TGTGCCAGCAGCGGCGAGAAAGGCGGGACCCAGTACTTC; cdr3_aa: CASSGEKGGTQYF
j_call: TRBJ2-5; clone_size: few; v_call: TRBV5-1; d_call: -; cdr3_length: 14; cdr3_nt: TGCGCCAGCAGCCCGACACAGGGGAGGGAGACCCAGTACTTC; cdr3_aa: CASSPTQGRETQYF
j_call: TRBJ2-3; clone_size: -; v_call: TRBV4-3; d_call: TRBD1; cdr3_length: 16; cdr3_nt: TGCGCCAGCAGCCAATTACCTGGGACAGGGACAGATACGCAGTATTTT; cdr3_aa: CASSQLPGTGTDTQYF
j_call: TRBJ2-4; clone_size: -; v_call: TRBV2; d_call: TRBD1; cdr3_length: 14; cdr3_nt: TGTGCCAGCAGCGCCCAGGACAGGGCAGGCATTCAGTACTTC; cdr3_aa: CASSAQDRAGIQYF
j_call: TRBJ1-2; clone_size: few; v_call: TRBV7-9; d_call: TRBD1; cdr3_length: 16; cdr3_nt: TGTGCCAGCAGCCCCGGCGGGACAGCTTCTAACTATGGCTACACCTTC; cdr3_aa: CASSPGGTASNYGYTF
j_call: TRBJ2-5; clone_size: -; v_call: TRBV7-9; d_call: -; cdr3_length: 16; cdr3_nt: TGTGCCAGCAGCTCCGACCGGGGACTGAATCGGGAGACCCAGTACTTC; cdr3_aa: CASSSDRGLNRETQYF
j_call: TRBJ2-7; clone_size: -; v_call: TRBV5-1; d_call: -; cdr3_length: 14; cdr3_nt: TGCGCCAGCAGCGTGACTGGCGGCTCCTACGAGCAGTACTTC; cdr3_aa: CASSVTGGSYEQYF
j_call: TRBJ2-1; clone_size: few; v_call: TRBV10-3; d_call: TRBD2; cdr3_length: 16; cdr3_nt: TGTGCCATCAGTGAGAGACTAGCGGGAGGGCCGGTTGAGCAGTTCTTC; cdr3_aa: CAISERLAGGPVEQFF
j_call: TRBJ2-7; clone_size: few; v_call: TRBV5-4; d_call: TRBD2; cdr3_length: 16; cdr3_nt: TGTGCCAGCAGCCCCGGTAGCGGGAGGGCGGTAAGCGAGCAGTACTTC; cdr3_aa: CASSPGSGRAVSEQYF
j_call: TRBJ1-6; clone_size: few; v_call: TRBV4-1; d_call: -; cdr3_length: 16; cdr3_nt: TGCGCCAGCAGCCAAGATTGGGCCAGGGTCGATTCACCCCTCCACTTT; cdr3_aa: CASSQDWARVDSPLHF
j_call: TRBJ1-4; clone_size: -; v_call: TRBV10-2; d_call: -; cdr3_length: 14; cdr3_nt: TGCGCCAGCAGTGAGGCAGGGTTCGGCGAAAAACTGTTTTTT; cdr3_aa: CASSEAGFGEKLFF
j_call: TRBJ1-1; clone_size: -; v_call: TRBV5-1; d_call: -; cdr3_length: 16; cdr3_nt: TGCGCCAGCAGCTTGGATGCCGCGTTCATGAACACTGAAGCTTTCTTT; cdr3_aa: CASSLDAAFMNTEAFF
j_call: TRBJ2-5; clone_size: -; v_call: TRBV7-9; d_call: -; cdr3_length: 13; cdr3_nt: TGTGCCAGCAGCAGGGGTGTGAAAGAGACCCAGTACTTC; cdr3_aa: CASSRGVKETQYF
j_call: TRBJ2-2; clone_size: few; v_call: TRBV7-9; d_call: TRBD1; cdr3_length: 16; cdr3_nt: TGTGCCAGCAGCTCCTCTCGGACAGGGGACACCGGGGAGCTGTTTTTT; cdr3_aa: CASSSSRTGDTGELFF